What follows are 17 T cell receptor beta chains derived from one specimen sequenced in a study of blood T cell repertoires in COVID-19. TCRdb's copy holds only in-frame clones and misses some; the assay was immunoSEQ multiplex PCR. The table records 20,000 to 30,000 clones, about 80% of them present only once. What was sequenced was peripheral blood. These receptors originate from a human donor in a cohort sampled during active COVID-19.

V is TRBV27 and J is TRBJ1-4, with D tentatively TRBD1 (6 bases). This CDR3 has 14 residues. Trimming removed 4 bases from V and 8 bases from J, with 14 bases in between. Germline V gives CDR1 MNHEY, CDR2 SMNVEV (reference sequence). The CDR3 DNA reads as TGTGCCAGCAGTTGGGGGGGGGCTGGAGAAAAACTGTTTTTT. Amino acids: CASSWGGAGEKLFF.

J is TRBJ1-2 and V is TRBV7-2; 7 bases fit TRBD1. Germline V CDR1 and CDR2: SGHTA, FQGNSA. The J segment lost 3 bases and the V segment lost 3 bases, leaving 1 base of the junction unmatched. The CDR3 runs to 13 residues. The CDR3 loop is CASSFQGDYGYTF. The CDR3 DNA reads as TGTGCCAGCAGCTTTCAGGGGGACTATGGCTACACCTTC. Looking up the rest from reference TRBV7-2 and TRBJ1-2 gives the full variable domain: GAGVSQSPSNKVTEKGKDVELRCDPISGHTALYWYRQSLGQGLEFLIYFQGNSAPDKSGLPSDRFSAERTGGSVSTLTIQRTQQEDSAVYLCASSFQGDYGYTFGSGTRLTVV.

This clone came up once. The chain joins TRBV5-1 to TRBJ1-1; D not resolved. V was trimmed by 0 bases and J by 1 base, leaving 7 bases between them. CDR3 length: 14 residues. Per the germline V gene, CDR1 is SGHRS and CDR2 is YFSETQ. The CDR3 reads CASSLGGRNTEAFF. The CDR3 nucleotides read TGCGCCAGCAGCTTGGGCGGGAGGAACACTGAAGCTTTCTTT.

This clone was counted between two and nine times. This chain uses TRBV7-2 with TRBJ1-1; 10 bases map to TRBD1. The V gene end was trimmed by 5 bases and the J gene end by 4 bases; junction bases not matched to a gene: 10. The CDR3 consists of 16 residues. Germline CDR1 SGHTA, CDR2 FQGNSA. CDR3 residues: CASSLGRQGASTEAFF. Written as DNA, the CDR3 is TGTGCCAGCAGCCTCGGCCGACAGGGGGCGAGCACTGAAGCTTTCTTT.

J is TRBJ1-3 and V is TRBV11-2, with D tentatively TRBD1 (6 bases). The V and J ends lost 4 bases and 0 bases respectively, with 13 bases between them. Germline V gene lookup returns CDR1 SGHAT and CDR2 FQNNGV. CDR3 length equals 16 residues. In DNA form, the CDR3 reads TGTGCCAGCAGCTCACTACAGGGAAGCTCTGGAAACACCATATATTTT. This codes for CASSSLQGSSGNTIYF.

The rearrangement uses TRBV30 and TRBJ1-4; TRBD1 agrees at 7 bases. CDR1 and CDR2 (germline): GTSNPN, SVGIG (reference sequence). CDR3 length equals 14 residues. With 4 bases clipped from V and 4 bases from J, the junction kept 6 bases outside the gene matches. The CDR3 loop is CAWTRQGYNEKLFF. The CDR3 DNA reads as TGTGCCTGGACTCGACAGGGCTATAATGAAAAACTGTTTTTT.

The chain has TRBV3-1 (or the pseudogene TRBV3-2) and TRBJ1-2; the match to TRBD1 covers 8 bases. The germline V gene encodes CDR1 LGHDT and CDR2 YNNKEL (reference sequence). This CDR3 region has 12 residues. Unmatched junction bases numbered 3, after V lost 4 bases and J lost 8 bases. The CDR3 spells CASSPRQGGYTF. The CDR3 DNA follows: TGTGCCAGCAGCCCGCGACAGGGGGGCTACACCTTC.

The CDR3 sequence is CASSLTGIYGYTF. Written as DNA, the CDR3 is TGTGCCAGCAGCCTGACAGGAATTTATGGCTACACCTTC. The chain links TRBV9 to TRBJ1-2; D is possibly TRBD1 (6 bases). The V end was cut by 4 bases, the J end by 5 bases, with 12 bases between. This CDR3 comprises 13 residues. Germline V CDR1 and CDR2: SGDLS, YYNGEE.

The chain uses TRBV9 and TRBJ2-3; 10 nucleotides line up with TRBD2. The CDR3 loop spans 16 amino acids. Unmatched junction bases numbered 5, after V lost 2 bases and J lost 2 bases. Per the germline V gene, CDR1 is SGDLS and CDR2 is YYNGEE. The CDR3 loop is CASSVFGLAATDTQYF. The CDR3 DNA follows: TGTGCCAGCAGCGTTTTTGGACTAGCGGCCACAGATACGCAGTATTTT. The full variable domain, with the rest looked up from reference TRBV9 and TRBJ2-3, is DSGVTQTPKHLITATGQRVTLRCSPRSGDLSVYWYQQSLDQGLQFLIQYYNGEERAKGNILERFSAQQFPDLHSELNLSSLELGDSALYFCASSVFGLAATDTQYFGPGTRLTVL.

The chain combines TRBV30 with TRBJ2-2, with D maybe TRBD2 (5 bases). The CDR3 is 14 amino acids. With 2 bases removed from V and 4 bases from J, the gap between germline ends came to 11 bases. Germline V CDR1 and CDR2: GTSNPN, SVGIG (reference sequence). In DNA, the CDR3 is TGTGCCTGGAGTTATGGACTCCGCACCGGGGAGCTGTTTTTT. Protein: CAWSYGLRTGELFF.

This clone was found once. V gene TRBV28 combines with J gene TRBJ2-2, with 7 nucleotides matching TRBD2. Looked up from germline, CDR1 is MDHEN and CDR2 is SYDVKM. After removal of 6 bases from V and 1 base from J, the junction contained 8 bases not matched to a gene. This CDR3 has 16 amino acids. The CDR3 region is CASRPGGRGNTGELFF. CDR3 nucleotide sequence: TGTGCCAGCAGGCCGGGGGGTAGGGGGAACACCGGGGAGCTGTTTTTT.

The chain uses TRBV9 and TRBJ2-3, with 9 bases matching TRBD1. CDR1 and CDR2 from the germline V gene are SGDLS and YYNGEE. The V and J ends lost 3 bases and 6 bases, in that order; junction bases with no gene match: 11. The CDR3 consists of 16 residues. The CDR3 here is CASSGTGTGTADTQYF. The DNA of the CDR3 is TGTGCCAGCAGCGGAACCGGGACAGGGACTGCGGATACGCAGTATTTT.

The chain joins TRBV7-9 to TRBJ1-1; D not certain. The germline V and J ends were trimmed by 5 bases and 1 base, with 5 bases remaining between them. Germline assignment: CDR1 SEHNR and CDR2 FQNEAQ (reference sequence). This CDR3 has 12 residues. For the CDR3, the DNA is TGTGCCAGCAGCCCACAGAACACTGAAGCTTTCTTT. This encodes CASSPQNTEAFF.

The chain recombines TRBV12-5 with TRBJ2-1; TRBD1 aligns across 8 bases. CDR1 and CDR2 from the germline V gene are LGHNT and FRNRAP. J was trimmed by 8 bases and V by 3 bases; bases with no gene match: 6. The CDR3 contains 14 residues. DNA for the CDR3: TGTGCTAGTGGTTTTTTCGACAGGGGATATGAGCAGTTCTTC. This translates into CASGFFDRGYEQFF.

The J gene is TRBJ2-1, the V gene TRBV9, with 8 positions matching TRBD2. The CDR3 runs to 19 residues. Germline CDR1 and CDR2: SGDLS and YYNGEE. V shed 3 bases and J 5 bases; nucleotides not matched to a gene: 19. CDR3 in DNA: TGTGCCAGCAGCGCGAGCTGGATAGGAGGTAGCGGGAAAGACAATGAGCAGTTCTTC. The encoded protein is CASSASWIGGSGKDNEQFF.

The chain is built from TRBV7-2 and TRBJ2-5; no clear D. Germline CDR1 reads SGHTA; CDR2 reads FQGNSA. Trimming took off 5 bases at V and 5 bases at J, with 12 bases between the two ends. There are 13 residues in the CDR3. The chain's CDR3 is CASSLGSPETQYF. For the CDR3, the DNA is TGTGCCAGCAGCCTTGGCTCGCCGGAGACCCAGTACTTC.

The chain couples TRBV6-5 to TRBJ2-5; TRBD1 matches at 7 bases. Germline V gene sequence: CDR1 MNHEY, CDR2 SVGAGI. This CDR3 spans 13 amino acids. The V gene end was trimmed by 5 bases and the J gene end by 3 bases; junction bases not matched to a gene: 3. The CDR3 sequence: CASSPGTEETQYF. For the CDR3, the DNA is TGTGCCAGCAGTCCCGGGACAGAAGAGACCCAGTACTTC.